This paragraph covers one T cell receptor beta chain sequence. The source of the sample is a study of T-cell reconstitution after alpha-beta-depleted transplantation in children. J was trimmed by 5 bases and V by 2 bases; bases with no gene match: 12. This CDR3 comprises 16 residues. Germline CDR1 SGDLS, CDR2 YYNGEE. Unique molecular identifiers were incorporated into the prepared TCRbeta library. TCRdb recomputed calls from the PCR reads with MiXCR, one row per CDR3 protein. The repertoire holds a few hundred thousand distinct CDR3 sequences, nearly 10% seen once, with 10% in the top ten. The sample consisted of PBMCs from the stem cell graft donor, taken from the stem cell graft. V gene TRBV9 combines with J gene TRBJ2-7; 8 bases are a match to TRBD2. This sequence originates from a human donor who donated a stem cell graft to a child with SCID. CDR3 residues: CASSVKGGGGPNEQYF. The CDR3 coding sequence is TGTGCCAGCAGCGTCAAAGGCGGCGGGGGGCCGAACGAGCAGTACTTC.